The 21 T cell receptor beta chains below were found in one sample sequenced in a study of OX40 agonist ivuxolimab in advanced cancers. The assay was immunoSEQ multiplex PCR, and TCRdb's table has in-frame clones only and misses some. This sample has about 93,000 clones, with roughly 94% found just once. Sequenced here: CD4+ or CD8+ T cells sorted from blood, sampled in a trial of the OX40 agonist ivuxolimab. The receptor set was obtained from an adult with an advanced solid tumor such as melanoma, head and neck, liver or kidney cancer.

The genes are TRBV6-4 and TRBJ1-4; D remains ambiguous. CDR3 length equals 18 residues. The germline V and J ends were trimmed by 0 bases and 2 bases, with 16 bases remaining between them. The germline V gene encodes CDR1 MRHNA and CDR2 SNTAGT. In nucleotides, the CDR3 is TGTGCCAGCAGTGACTCGTTCTGGCCCAGTCGGACTAATGAAAAACTGTTTTTT. This encodes CASSDSFWPSRTNEKLFF.

J is TRBJ2-3 and V is TRBV5-8; 8 positions agree with TRBD2. The germline V gene has CDR1 SGHTS and CDR2 YDEGEE. This CDR3 contains 18 residues. With V trimmed by 2 bases and J by 2 bases, 13 bases remained unmatched. Here the CDR3 reads CASSFGAVGGRYTDTQYF. The CDR3 region has the DNA TGTGCCAGCAGCTTCGGGGCAGTCGGCGGGAGGTACACAGATACGCAGTATTTT.

The gene calls are TRBV15 and TRBJ1-1; D remains ambiguous. Germline V gene data show CDR1 as LNHNV and CDR2 as YYDKDF (reference sequence). The V and J ends lost 0 bases and 2 bases respectively, with 10 bases between them. The CDR3 loop spans 15 amino acids. In nucleotides, the CDR3 is TGTGCCACCAGCAGAGATGGTACGCCCAACACTGAAGCTTTCTTT. Translation: CATSRDGTPNTEAFF. Complete variable domain (other parts from reference TRBV15 and TRBJ1-1): DAMVIQNPRYQVTQFGKPVTLSCSQTLNHNVMYWYQQKSSQAPKLLFHYYDKDFNNEADTPDNFQSRRPNTSFCFLDIRSPGLGDTAMYLCATSRDGTPNTEAFFGQGTRLTVV.

The chain has TRBV5-1 and TRBJ2-3, with 9 bases lining up with TRBD1. The germline V gene has CDR1 SGHRS and CDR2 YFSETQ. V shed 4 bases, J shed 0 bases, and the junction held 6 bases outside the gene matches. The CDR3 has 16 amino acids. In nucleotides, the CDR3 is TGCGCCAGCAGCCCGGACAGGGGTTCTAGCACAGATACGCAGTATTTT. Translating gives CASSPDRGSSTDTQYF.

This chain connects TRBV10-3 to TRBJ2-1; 7 bases align to TRBD1. Germline CDR1 is ENHRY and CDR2 is SYGVKD. The length of the CDR3 is 15 residues. Trimming took 5 bases from V and 2 from J; bases not matched to a gene: 6. The CDR3: CAISPGTAAYNEQFF. For the CDR3, the DNA is TGTGCCATCAGTCCCGGGACAGCCGCCTACAATGAGCAGTTCTTC.

The V and J genes are TRBV28 and TRBJ2-7; TRBD1 matches 7 bases. V shed 3 bases and J 4 bases; nucleotides not matched to a gene: 6. The CDR3 has 14 residues. Germline V gives CDR1 MDHEN, CDR2 SYDVKM. CDR3 in DNA: TGTGCCAGCAGTTTTCGGGACAGAGGGTACGAGCAGTACTTC. The encoded protein is CASSFRDRGYEQYF.

The chain joins TRBV6-5 to TRBJ1-2; unclear D gene. The germline V gene encodes CDR1 MNHEY and CDR2 SVGAGI. The germline V and J ends were trimmed by 7 bases and 4 bases, with 13 bases remaining between them. This CDR3 is 13 amino acids long. The CDR3 bases are TGTGCCAGCATGCCAGAGGCCCGCTATGGCTACACCTTC. Translated, it gives CASMPEARYGYTF.

This clone was counted a single time. The chain uses TRBV11-2 and TRBJ2-7; possible D gene TRBD2, 6 bases. This CDR3 spans 13 amino acids. CDR1 is SGHAT, CDR2 FQNNGV, per germline. Deletions cut 3 bases from V and 3 bases from J, with 9 bases between. The CDR3 sequence is CASSLGGNYEQYF. In DNA form, the CDR3 reads TGTGCCAGCAGCTTGGGGGGAAACTACGAGCAGTACTTC.

The chain couples TRBV5-4 to TRBJ2-1; no firm D call. This CDR3 is built from 13 residues. V was pared by 4 bases and J by 10 bases, with 15 bases between. From germline, CDR1 is SGHNT and CDR2 YYREEE (reference sequence). This CDR3 is CASSASFLVEQFF. The CDR3 DNA reads TGTGCCAGCAGCGCCTCCTTCTTGGTGGAGCAGTTCTTC.

V is TRBV18 and J is TRBJ2-1; a possible D gene is TRBD2 (5 bases). The CDR3 sequence is 14 residues long. V was cut by 0 bases and J by 4 bases, with 7 bases left in between. Germline CDR1 and CDR2: KGHSH and LQKENI. The CDR3 sequence is CASSPPEVYNEQFF. In DNA, the CDR3 is TGTGCCAGCTCACCACCGGAGGTGTACAATGAGCAGTTCTTC.

This chain uses TRBV10-3 with TRBJ2-5; 11 positions agree with TRBD2. V shed 2 bases, J shed 2 bases, and the junction held 4 bases outside the gene matches. This CDR3 spans 16 amino acids. Per the germline V gene, CDR1 is ENHRY and CDR2 is SYGVKD. The CDR3 DNA follows: TGTGCCATCAGTGAGCTGGGACTAGCGGAACAAGAGACCCAGTACTTC. Its translation is CAISELGLAEQETQYF.

The genes are TRBV27 and TRBJ2-5; 7 positions match TRBD1. CDR1 is MNHEY and CDR2 is SMNVEV in the germline V gene (reference sequence). This CDR3 is built from 15 residues. The V gene end was trimmed by 5 bases and the J gene end by 4 bases; junction bases not matched to a gene: 10. The CDR3 reads CASSPLAGGGETQYF. CDR3 nucleotides: TGTGCCAGCAGTCCGCTAGCAGGGGGTGGAGAGACCCAGTACTTC.

The chain recombines TRBV5-8 with TRBJ2-1, with 11 nucleotides matching TRBD2. V gave up 0 bases and J gave up 0 bases; unmatched junction bases: 5. CDR1 is SGHTS, CDR2 YDEGEE, per germline. The CDR3 runs 18 residues. The CDR3 DNA reads TGTGCCAGCAGCTTGGATCTAGCGGGAGGTCCCTCCTACAATGAGCAGTTCTTC. Translated: CASSLDLAGGPSYNEQFF.

The genes are TRBV5-6 and TRBJ2-3; D gene ambiguous. The V end was cut by 1 base, the J end by 0 bases, with 9 bases between. Germline loops: CDR1 SGHDT, CDR2 YYEEEE. This CDR3 is built from 15 residues. The CDR3 coding sequence is TGTGCCAGCAGCTTGAGAATTACTAGCACAGATACGCAGTATTTT. The encoded protein is CASSLRITSTDTQYF.

This clone was recorded a few times. J is TRBJ1-1 and V is TRBV7-2; 9 nucleotides agree with TRBD1. Germline lookup yields CDR1 SGHTA and CDR2 FQGNSA. The V gene end was trimmed by 7 bases and the J gene end by 7 bases; junction bases not matched to a gene: 4. The CDR3 covers 12 residues. In nucleotides, the CDR3 is TGTGCCAGCAAGGGACAGGGAATTGAAGCTTTCTTT. Its protein product is CASKGQGIEAFF.

V usage is TRBV4-1 and J usage is TRBJ2-7, with D possibly called TRBD1 or TRBD2 (5 bases each). V shed 1 base and J shed 6 bases, with 19 bases lying between them. CDR3 size: 16 residues. Germline V gene sequence: CDR1 MGHRA, CDR2 YSYEKL. DNA for the CDR3: TGCGCCAGCAGCCAAGGTCAGGGCCAGGGACGGTCCGAGCAGTACTTC. The encoded protein is CASSQGQGQGRSEQYF.

The chain combines TRBV19 with TRBJ2-5, with D hard to call. Germline CDR1 LNHDA, CDR2 SQIVND (reference sequence). The CDR3 loop spans 14 amino acids. The V end was cut by 3 bases, the J end by 1 base, with 9 bases between. CDR3 coding DNA: TGTGCCAGTAGTATCTACGGGTCCCAAGAGACCCAGTACTTC. It is translated as CASSIYGSQETQYF.

This clone showed up just once. This rearrangement joins TRBV2 to TRBJ1-5; tentative D call: TRBD1 (5 bases). V gave up 1 base and J gave up 7 bases, with 14 bases separating them. The CDR3 extends over 15 amino acids. Germline CDR1 and CDR2: SNHLY and FYNNEI. The CDR3 spells CASSEGWGRYQPQHF. CDR3 bases: TGTGCCAGCAGTGAAGGATGGGGCAGGTACCAGCCCCAGCATTTT.

In its sample, this clone was seen once. The J gene is TRBJ2-1, the V gene TRBV6-5; 7 nucleotides align to TRBD2. The CDR3 sequence is 13 residues long. The V gene's germline CDR1 is MNHEY and CDR2 SVGAGI. Trimming removed 8 bases from V and 8 bases from J; junction bases left unmatched: 9. Written as DNA, the CDR3 is TGTGCCAGCCACGGGACTACCTGGGATGAGCAGTTCTTC. This encodes CASHGTTWDEQFF.

The chain uses TRBV2 and TRBJ2-2; 12 bases are a match to TRBD1. The ends lost 7 bases at V and 7 bases at J; junction bases unmatched: 10. From germline, CDR1 is SNHLY and CDR2 FYNNEI. The CDR3 has 16 residues. CDR3: CASTEGTGGAYGELFF. In nucleotides, the CDR3 is TGTGCCAGCACCGAGGGGACAGGGGGCGCCTACGGGGAGCTGTTTTTT.

The V gene is TRBV27, the J gene TRBJ2-7, with D perhaps matching TRBD2 (6 bases). The germline gives CDR1 MNHEY, CDR2 SMNVEV (reference sequence). V was shortened by 5 bases and J by 2 bases, with 13 bases between the two germline ends. The CDR3 runs to 14 residues. The CDR3: CASSTGTSTYEQYF. In nucleotides, the CDR3 is TGTGCCAGCAGTACCGGGACTTCAACCTACGAGCAGTACTTC.